This TCR beta chain appears in the sequencing data of a study of T cell repertoires in cytomegalovirus infection. Study findings and constraints: What dominated the ex vivo response were HLA-C-restricted CMV-specific TCR beta clonotypes.

MiXCR, run by TCRdb on the reads, gives a single entry per CDR3 protein. The table includes some 800,000 distinct CDR3 sequences, around a third detected once. With regard to this clonotype: Its antigen remains unknown.

The clonotype originates from a human donor in good health (CMV status not recorded). Some clones in this sample may be carry-over from other donors' samples. This sample comprised cultured CD8+ T cells from PBMCs, obtained from culture after CMV antigen stimulation.

CDR3: CASSLGFTTTDTQYF. CDR3 nucleotide sequence: TGTGCCAGCAGCCTGGGGTTTACAACCACAGATACGCAGTATTTT. This sequence joins TRBV7-9 and TRBJ2-3, with D unresolved. CDR3 size: 15 residues. V was clipped by 5 bases and J by 2 bases, with 14 bases between them. Germline CDR1 SEHNR, CDR2 FQNEAQ (reference sequence).